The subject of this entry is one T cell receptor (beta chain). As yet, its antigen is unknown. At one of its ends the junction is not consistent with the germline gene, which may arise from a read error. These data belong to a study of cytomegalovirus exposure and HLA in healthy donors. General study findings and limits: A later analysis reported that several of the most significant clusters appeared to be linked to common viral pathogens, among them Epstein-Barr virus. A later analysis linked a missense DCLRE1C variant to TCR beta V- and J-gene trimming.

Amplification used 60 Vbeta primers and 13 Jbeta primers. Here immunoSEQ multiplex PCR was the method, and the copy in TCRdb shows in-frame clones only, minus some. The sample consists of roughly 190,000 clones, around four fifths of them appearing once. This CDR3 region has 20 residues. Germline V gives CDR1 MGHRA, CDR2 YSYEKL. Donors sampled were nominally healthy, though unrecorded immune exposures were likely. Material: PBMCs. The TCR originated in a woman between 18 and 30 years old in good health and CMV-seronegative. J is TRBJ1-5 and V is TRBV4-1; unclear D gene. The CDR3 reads CASRQGRWERRVRSNQPQHF. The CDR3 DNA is TGCGCCAGCAGGCAAGGGCGTTGGGAAAGGCGGGTGCGGAGCAATCAGCCCCAGCATTTT.